This T cell receptor beta chain was identified in a study of control samples from healthy donors and cancer patients. Assay used: immunoSEQ multiplex PCR; TCRdb lists only in-frame clones, some missing. The repertoire has some 120,000 clones, 75% to 95% of them found once; the top ten carry almost 2.5%. Germline values: CDR1 PRHDT, CDR2 FYEKMQ (reference sequence). V shed 0 bases and J shed 3 bases, with 3 bases lying between them. The CDR3 is 12 residues long. Sequencing used blood. This receptor was identified in a man aged 18 to 30 in good health. The chain links TRBV13 to TRBJ2-7; no reliable D call. In nucleotides, the CDR3 is TGTGCCAGCAGCTTAGGGATCTACGAGCAGTACTTC. Encoded protein: CASSLGIYEQYF.